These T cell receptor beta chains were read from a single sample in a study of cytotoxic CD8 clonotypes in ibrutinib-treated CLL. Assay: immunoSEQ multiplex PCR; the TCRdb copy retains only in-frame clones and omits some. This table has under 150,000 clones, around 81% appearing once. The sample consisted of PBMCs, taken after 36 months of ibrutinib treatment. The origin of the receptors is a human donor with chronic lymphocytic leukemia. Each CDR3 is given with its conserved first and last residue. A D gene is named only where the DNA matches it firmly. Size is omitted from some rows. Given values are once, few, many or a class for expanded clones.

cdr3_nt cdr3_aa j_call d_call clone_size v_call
TGTGCCAGCAGTCCCCGGGGAAGTACCAAAAACATTCAGTACTTC CASSPRGSTKNIQYF TRBJ2-4 NA NA TRBV6-1
TGTGCCAGCAGCTTAGTGTGGGATGGGGAGACCCAGTACTTC CASSLVWDGETQYF TRBJ2-5 NA NA TRBV7-2
TGTGCCAGCAGCGTAGGCCCGACAGACAATCAGCCCCAGCATTTT CASSVGPTDNQPQHF TRBJ1-5 NA NA TRBV9
TGTGCCAGCAGTTTATTCCCGACAGGGAATAGCAATCAGCCCCAGCATTTT CASSLFPTGNSNQPQHF TRBJ1-5 TRBD1 NA TRBV28
TGTGCCAGCAGTTACAGTATTAGAGAGACCCAGTACTTC CASSYSIRETQYF TRBJ2-5 NA NA TRBV6-5
TGTGCCAGCAGCTTAGGGGACAGGGTTTCGTTTCGGTCCTACGAGCAGTACTTC CASSLGDRVSFRSYEQYF TRBJ2-7 TRBD1 NA TRBV11-2
TGCGCCAGCAGCCCAGGGACAGGGGAAAGAGGGGGCTACACCTTC CASSPGTGERGGYTF TRBJ1-2 TRBD1 NA TRBV5-1
TGTGCCAGCAGCGCTCCACGGGAACAGGGCCCAGGGCATGGCTACACCTTC CASSAPREQGPGHGYTF TRBJ1-2 NA NA TRBV21-1
TGTGCCACCAGCTCTCTGGGACAGGTTCAGGAGACCCAGTACTTC CATSSLGQVQETQYF TRBJ2-5 TRBD1 few TRBV15
TGTGCCAGCAGTCCCGGGGGGACTAGCTTTGTTGAGCAGTTCTTC CASSPGGTSFVEQFF TRBJ2-1 TRBD2 NA TRBV6-5
TGTGCCAGCAGCATCAGCCCAGGGAGCACAGATACGCAGTATTTT CASSISPGSTDTQYF TRBJ2-3 NA NA TRBV7-2
TGTGCCAGCTCACCTTCCTTAAGCTCCTACAATGAGCAGTTCTTC CASSPSLSSYNEQFF TRBJ2-1 NA NA TRBV18
TGTGCCATTCAACCGGGGACAGGGGCGGAAAAACTGTTTTTT CAIQPGTGAEKLFF TRBJ1-4 TRBD1 NA TRBV28
TGTGCCAGCAGTTTCCTCCAGGGGGCGCGTGGCTACACCTTC CASSFLQGARGYTF TRBJ1-2 TRBD1 NA TRBV6-6
TGTGCCAGCAGCTTGATACATCTAAGAGGGTCCTACGAGCAGTACTTC CASSLIHLRGSYEQYF TRBJ2-7 NA NA TRBV5-6
TGTGCCAGCAGCCCAACGGCCCTCACAGTCGAGCAGTACTTC CASSPTALTVEQYF TRBJ2-7 NA once TRBV11-3
TGCAGCGTTGGCGGCAGAGCGAACACCGGGGAGCTGTTTTTT CSVGGRANTGELFF TRBJ2-2 NA NA TRBV29-1